This entry is about one T cell receptor beta chain. Its antigen is unknown. No clone much larger than this one lies a single base away; base qualities are absent. The sequencer was an Illumina HiSeq 1500. The public sequencing data were trimmed at Q25 with fastp and processed into clonotypes with MiXCR by TCRdb, which kept only in-frame beta chains. Identical CDR3 protein sequences are pooled into one entry, listed with their most common genes and DNA. The sample data list about 830,000 distinct CDR3 sequences, and 30% to 35% of these were observed just once. The biggest ten clones account for around 12% of the sample. The entry originates in a study of T cell repertoires in cytomegalovirus infection (dated by TCRdb to between 2018 and 2020). Regarding the complete study: The peptide stimulations were aimed at well-studied HLA-B-restricted epitopes as well as recently identified HLA-C-restricted CMV epitopes, whose presentation resists viral immunomodulation. The HLA type of each donor mattered for the analysis, because public TCR beta signatures pointed to carriage of CMV infection along with the matching HLA type.

What the authors observed across the whole study: The ex vivo response was dominated by HLA-C-restricted CMV-specific TCR beta clonotypes, which also provided the single most frequent clonotype in two of eight donors. Carriers of CMV infection plus the relevant HLA type were discriminated by the cumulative frequency of public TCR beta family members in the study cohort and in an independent roughly 340-donor cohort.

Relative to germline, V is 5 bases shorter and J is 4 bases shorter, with 17 bases between their ends. The germline V gene supplies CDR1 MNHEY and CDR2 SVGAGI. The CDR3 runs 16 residues from the cysteine to the phenylalanine. The retained sequence is limited to the CDR3, 48 bases, with the frame set at the first base. Explained via the paper, the treatment or condition label denotes: in vitro stimulation with specific CMV peptide epitopes to enrich CMV-specific T cells. Source: cultured CD8+ T cells from PBMCs, taken from culture after CMV antigen stimulation. This chain joins TRBV6-5 to TRBJ2-2; the D gene identity is not certain. This TCR was recovered from a human donor in good health (CMV status not recorded). Some clones in this sample may be carry-over from other donors' samples. CDR3 sequence: CASSTFPLSPTGELFF. The DNA sequence reads TGTGCCAGCAGTACCTTCCCTCTTTCTCCCACCGGGGAGCTGTTTTTT.